This entry lists 8 T cell receptor beta chains sequenced from one sample in a study of beta chain features in type 1 diabetes. Since all of the isolated RNA was reverse transcribed, expressed TCRB transcripts were what got sequenced. The data were produced by immunoSEQ multiplex PCR, yet TCRdb's version contains in-frame clones alone and is incomplete. The repertoire holds some 150,000 clones, with over 8.5% as singletons. The sample comprised central memory CD4+ T cells from blood. The receptors derive from a man aged 18 to 30 in good health.

This clone was picked up a small number of times. CDR3 sequence (DNA): TGTGCCATCTGGGCGGCCAGCTCCTACGAGCAGTACTTC. Translated, it gives CAIWAASSYEQYF. This chain connects TRBV10-3 to TRBJ2-7; no firm D call. The V end was cut by 8 bases, the J end by 0 bases, with 11 bases between. The CDR3 is made up of 13 amino acids. CDR1 is ENHRY and CDR2 is SYGVKD in the germline V gene.

The chain joins TRBV7-2 to TRBJ2-7; tentative D call: TRBD2 (6 bases). The CDR3 is 13 amino acids. Between the trimmed V and J ends, which lost 4 bases and 6 bases, there was a span of 13 bases. The germline gives CDR1 SGHTA, CDR2 FQGNSA. This chain's CDR3 is CASSSTSLSEQYF. The CDR3 nucleotides read TGTGCCAGCAGCTCTACTAGCTTGAGCGAGCAGTACTTC.

CDR3: CASSLKGPGANVLTF. CDR3 coding DNA: TGTGCCAGCAGCTTAAAGGGGCCTGGGGCCAACGTCCTGACTTTC. The chain has TRBV7-3 and TRBJ2-6; maybe TRBD1 (5 bases). With 1 base removed from V and 2 bases from J, the gap between germline ends came to 6 bases. The CDR3 spans 15 residues. Germline CDR1 SGHTA, CDR2 FQGTGA. Full variable domain (outside the CDR3, taken from reference TRBV7-3 and TRBJ2-6): GAGVSQTPSNKVTEKGKYVELRCDPISGHTALYWYRQSLGQGPEFLIYFQGTGAADDSGLPNDRFFAVRPEGSVSTLKIQRTERGDSAVYLCASSLKGPGANVLTFGAGSRLTVL.

J is TRBJ2-1 and V is TRBV19; D might be TRBD2 (5 bases). Germline V lookup: CDR1 LNHDA, CDR2 SQIVND (reference sequence). This CDR3 comprises 15 residues. Trimming left V 4 bases short and J 2 bases short, with 12 bases between. CDR3 in amino acids: CASSNRWGAYNEQFF. As DNA, the CDR3 is TGTGCCAGTAGTAATCGCTGGGGAGCCTACAATGAGCAGTTCTTC.

This clone was found a few times. The genes are TRBV18 and TRBJ2-1; tentative D call: TRBD1 (6 bases). Trimming shortened V by 5 bases and J by 1 base, and 9 bases separated the two germline ends. In germline, CDR1 is KGHSH, CDR2 LQKENI. The CDR3 has 14 residues. In nucleotides, the CDR3 is TGTGCCAGCTCAGGACAGAGATCCTACAATGAGCAGTTCTTC. Protein: CASSGQRSYNEQFF.

This clone was counted between two and nine times. The chain is built from TRBV20-1 and TRBJ2-7; 7 bases map to TRBD2. Germline V CDR1 and CDR2: DFQATT, SNEGSKA (reference sequence). Trimming removed 6 bases from V and 4 bases from J; junction bases left unmatched: 3. This CDR3 comprises 11 residues. Written as DNA, the CDR3 is TGCAGTGCCCGGGAGGAATACGAGCAGTACTTC. This translates into CSAREEYEQYF.

The genes are TRBV9 and TRBJ2-5; 7 nucleotides agree with TRBD1. This CDR3 has 14 amino acids. CDR1 is SGDLS, CDR2 YYNGEE, per germline. Germline trimming cut 0 bases from V and 5 bases from J; bases unmatched to any gene: 4. CDR3: CASSVAPRGETQYF. CDR3 sequence (DNA): TGTGCCAGCAGCGTAGCTCCCAGGGGGGAGACCCAGTACTTC.

There are a few counts of this clone. V gene TRBV6-7 combines with J gene TRBJ2-3, with 9 bases aligning to TRBD1. TRBV6-7 belongs to the ORF category, with a function that is uncertain. The CDR3 sequence is 15 residues long. The ends lost 6 bases at V and 5 bases at J; junction bases unmatched: 9. Written as DNA, the CDR3 is TGTGCCAGCAGGATAACAGGGGGCGAGGAAGATACGCAGTATTTT. It encodes CASRITGGEEDTQYF.